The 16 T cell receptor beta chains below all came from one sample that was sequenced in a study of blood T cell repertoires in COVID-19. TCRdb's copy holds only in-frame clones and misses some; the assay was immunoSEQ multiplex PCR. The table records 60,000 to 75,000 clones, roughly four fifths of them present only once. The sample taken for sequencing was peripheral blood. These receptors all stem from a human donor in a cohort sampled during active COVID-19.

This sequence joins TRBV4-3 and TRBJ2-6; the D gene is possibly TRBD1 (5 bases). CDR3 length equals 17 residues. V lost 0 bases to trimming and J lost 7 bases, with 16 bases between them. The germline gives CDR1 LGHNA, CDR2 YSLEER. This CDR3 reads CASSQDRQGLGANVLTF. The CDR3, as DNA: TGCGCCAGCAGCCAAGACCGGCAGGGATTAGGTGCCAACGTCCTGACTTTC.

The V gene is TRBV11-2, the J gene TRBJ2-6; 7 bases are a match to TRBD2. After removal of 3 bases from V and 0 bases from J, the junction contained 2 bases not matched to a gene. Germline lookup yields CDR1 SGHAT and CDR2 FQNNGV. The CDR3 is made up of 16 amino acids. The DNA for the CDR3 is TGTGCCAGCAGCTTCGGCGGGGGCTCTGGGGCCAACGTCCTGACTTTC. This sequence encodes CASSFGGGSGANVLTF.

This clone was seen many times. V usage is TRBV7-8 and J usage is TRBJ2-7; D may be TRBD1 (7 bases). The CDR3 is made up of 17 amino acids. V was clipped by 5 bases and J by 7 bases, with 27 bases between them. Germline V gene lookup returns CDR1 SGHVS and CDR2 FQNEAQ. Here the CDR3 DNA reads TGTGCCAGCAGCCTAACCCAGGGCGGGACAGTCTTGGGGGAGCAGTACTTC. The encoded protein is CASSLTQGGTVLGEQYF.

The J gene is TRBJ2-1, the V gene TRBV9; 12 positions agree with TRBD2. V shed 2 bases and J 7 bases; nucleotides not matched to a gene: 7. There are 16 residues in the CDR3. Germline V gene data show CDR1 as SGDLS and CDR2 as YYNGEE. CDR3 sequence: CASSVGLAGLGNEQFF. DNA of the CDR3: TGTGCCAGCAGCGTCGGACTAGCGGGGTTGGGGAATGAGCAGTTCTTC.

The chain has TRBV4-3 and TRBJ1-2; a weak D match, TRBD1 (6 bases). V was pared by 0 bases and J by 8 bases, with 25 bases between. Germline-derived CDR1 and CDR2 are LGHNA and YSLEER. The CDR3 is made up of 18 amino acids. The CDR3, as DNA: TGCGCCAGCAGCCAAGATGTCGACCTGTTCAGGGGAAGGGGCGGCTACACCTTC. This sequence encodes CASSQDVDLFRGRGGYTF.

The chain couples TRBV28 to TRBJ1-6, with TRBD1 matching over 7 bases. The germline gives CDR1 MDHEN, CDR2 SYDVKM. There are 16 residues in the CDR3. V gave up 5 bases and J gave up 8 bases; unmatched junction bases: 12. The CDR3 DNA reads TGTGCCAGCAGTCCTATCCGGGACAGTAAATATTCACCCCTCCACTTT. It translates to CASSPIRDSKYSPLHF.

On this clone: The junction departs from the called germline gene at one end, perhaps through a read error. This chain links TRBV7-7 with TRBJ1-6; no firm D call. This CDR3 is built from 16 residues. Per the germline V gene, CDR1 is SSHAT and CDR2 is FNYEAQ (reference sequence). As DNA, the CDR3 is TGTGCTAGCAGCTTAGGAGGTCCGGGATCTAATTCACCCCTCCACTTT. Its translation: CASSLGGPGSNSPLHF.

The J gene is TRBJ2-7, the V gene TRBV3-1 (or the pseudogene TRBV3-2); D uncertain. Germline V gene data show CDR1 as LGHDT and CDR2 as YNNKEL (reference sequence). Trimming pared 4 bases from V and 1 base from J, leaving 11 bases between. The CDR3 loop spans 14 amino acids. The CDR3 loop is CASSLDPVSYEQYF. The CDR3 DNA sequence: TGTGCCAGCAGCCTCGATCCAGTATCCTACGAGCAGTACTTC.

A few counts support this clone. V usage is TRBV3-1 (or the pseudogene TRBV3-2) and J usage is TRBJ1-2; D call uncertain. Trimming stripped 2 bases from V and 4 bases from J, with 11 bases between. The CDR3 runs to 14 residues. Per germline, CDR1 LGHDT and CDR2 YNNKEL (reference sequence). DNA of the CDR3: TGTGCCAGCAGCCAAAGGTCCCCGGGCTATGGCTACACCTTC. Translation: CASSQRSPGYGYTF.

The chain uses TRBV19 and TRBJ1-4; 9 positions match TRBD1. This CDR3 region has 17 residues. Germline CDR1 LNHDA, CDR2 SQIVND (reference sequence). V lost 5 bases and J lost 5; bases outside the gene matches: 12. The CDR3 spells CASSRRGTGNPNEKLFF. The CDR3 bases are TGTGCCAGTAGTCGCCGCGGGACAGGGAATCCCAATGAAAAACTGTTTTTT. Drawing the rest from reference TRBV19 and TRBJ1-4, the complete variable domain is DGGITQSPKYLFRKEGQNVTLSCEQNLNHDAMYWYRQDPGQGLRLIYYSQIVNDFQKGDIAEGYSVSREKKESFPLTVTSAQKNPTAFYLCASSRRGTGNPNEKLFFGSGTQLSVL.

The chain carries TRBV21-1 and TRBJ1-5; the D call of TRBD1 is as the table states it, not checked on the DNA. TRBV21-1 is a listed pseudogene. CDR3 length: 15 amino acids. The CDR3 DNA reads TGTGCCAGCAGCAAGGATAGAACAGGGAATCAGCCCCAGCATTTT. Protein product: CASSKDRTGNQPQHF.

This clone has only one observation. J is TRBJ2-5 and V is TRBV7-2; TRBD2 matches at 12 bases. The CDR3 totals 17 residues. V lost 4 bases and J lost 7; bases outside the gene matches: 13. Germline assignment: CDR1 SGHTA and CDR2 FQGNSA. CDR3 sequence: CASSSLRLAGEARTQYF. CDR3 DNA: TGTGCCAGCAGCTCCTTGAGACTAGCGGGGGAAGCTAGGACCCAGTACTTC.

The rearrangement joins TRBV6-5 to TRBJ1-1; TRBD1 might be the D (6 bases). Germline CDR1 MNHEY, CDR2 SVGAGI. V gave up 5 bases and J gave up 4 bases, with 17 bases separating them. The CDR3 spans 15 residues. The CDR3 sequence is CASSTQGRAATEAFF. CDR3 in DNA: TGTGCCAGCAGTACCCAGGGGAGGGCGGCCACTGAAGCTTTCTTT.

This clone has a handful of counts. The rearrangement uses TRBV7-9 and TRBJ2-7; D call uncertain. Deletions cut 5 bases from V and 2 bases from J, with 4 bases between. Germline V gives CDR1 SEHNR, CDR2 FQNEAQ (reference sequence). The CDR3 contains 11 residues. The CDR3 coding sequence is TGTGCCAGCAGCGCGACCTACGAGCAGTACTTC. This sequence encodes CASSATYEQYF. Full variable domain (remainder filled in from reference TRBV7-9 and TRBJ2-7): DTGVSQNPRHKITKRGQNVTFRCDPISEHNRLYWYRQTLGQGPEFLTYFQNEAQLEKSRLLSDRFSAERPKGSFSTLEIQRTEQGDSAMYLCASSATYEQYFGPGTRLTVT.

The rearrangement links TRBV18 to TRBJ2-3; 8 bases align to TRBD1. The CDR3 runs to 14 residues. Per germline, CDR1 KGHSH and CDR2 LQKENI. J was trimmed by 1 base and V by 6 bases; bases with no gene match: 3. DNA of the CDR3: TGTGCCAGCTCGCCGACAGGGGGCACAGATACGCAGTATTTT. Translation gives CASSPTGGTDTQYF.

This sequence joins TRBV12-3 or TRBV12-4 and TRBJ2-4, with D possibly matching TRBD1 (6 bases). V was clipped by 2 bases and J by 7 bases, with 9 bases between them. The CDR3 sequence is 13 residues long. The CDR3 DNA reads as TGTGCCAGCAGTTTAACAGGGACCAACATTCAGTACTTC. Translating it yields CASSLTGTNIQYF.